The clone carrying this T cell receptor (beta chain) is a singleton in its sample. Its antigen is as yet unknown. The data are from a study of graft-versus-host responses after intestinal transplantation. Study context: Each transplant was multivisceral, liver-intestinal, or isolated intestinal. Anti-thymocyte globulin was used for induction in all recipients, who then took tacrolimus and steroids for about 3 years.

V was clipped by 3 bases and J by 0 bases, with 13 bases between them. Looked up from germline, CDR1 is SGHRS and CDR2 is YFSETQ. The CDR3 contains 16 residues. Broader study findings: The authors found GvH clones in recipient marrow, some appearing first in ileum or blood. Early after transplant, HvG declines were associated with peak levels of circulating GvH clones.

Measured with immunoSEQ multiplex PCR; TCRdb has only the in-frame clones, and not every one. The table records about 15,000 clones, approximately 87% of them present only once. Specimen: bone marrow, collected more than 120 days after intestinal transplantation. This chain connects TRBV5-1 to TRBJ1-3, with a weak D call TRBD1 (5 bases). This receptor was taken from a human patient who received an intestinal transplant, so some T cells may come from the graft donor. The CDR3: CASSSFGGNSGNTIYF. The DNA of the CDR3 is TGCGCCAGCAGCTCCTTTGGGGGGAACTCTGGAAACACCATATATTTT. The full variable domain, rest sourced from reference TRBV5-1 and TRBJ1-3, is KAGVTQTPRYLIKTRGQQVTLSCSPISGHRSVSWYQQTPGQGLQFLFEYFSETQRNKGNFPGRFSGRQFSNSRSEMNVSTLELGDSALYLCASSSFGGNSGNTIYFGEGSWLTVV.